This T cell receptor (beta chain) was recovered during a study of vaccination and CD4 T cells after COVID-19. Described treatment: roughly nine-day PBMC culture with coronavirus spike peptide pools or control peptides (ViraFEST assay). The CDR3 loop spans 13 amino acids. The germline V and J ends were trimmed by 2 bases and 6 bases, with 10 bases remaining between them. Germline CDR1 and CDR2: SNHLY and FYNNEI. As for this clonotype: Its antigen remains unknown.

An Oncomine TCR Beta short-read assay was used to sequence the DNA from cultured CD4+ T cells. Each CDR3 protein gets one entry after TCRdb re-called the PCR reads with MiXCR. The table lists roughly 15,000 distinct CDR3 sequences, approximately 73% of them singletons. The TCR comes from a human donor who had recovered from COVID-19. The V call is TRBV2, the J call TRBJ1-2; D gene unclear. Sequenced material: CD4+ T cells from blood, cultured in vitro. CDR3 nucleotide sequence: TGTGCCAGCAGTGAAACGGCCGCGGATGGCTACACCTTC. Its protein product is CASSETAADGYTF.